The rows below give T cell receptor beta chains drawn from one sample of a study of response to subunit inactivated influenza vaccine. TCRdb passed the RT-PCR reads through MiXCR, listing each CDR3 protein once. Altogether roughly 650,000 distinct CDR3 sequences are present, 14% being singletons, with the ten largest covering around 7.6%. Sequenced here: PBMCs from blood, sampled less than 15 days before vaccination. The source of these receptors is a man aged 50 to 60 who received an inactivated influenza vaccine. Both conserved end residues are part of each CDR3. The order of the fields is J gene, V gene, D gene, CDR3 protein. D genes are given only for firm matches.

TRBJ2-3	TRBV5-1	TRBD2	CASSLRVSGGAFEDTQYF
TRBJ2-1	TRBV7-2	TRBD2	CASSPTGGPNEQFF
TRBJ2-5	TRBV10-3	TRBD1	CAISGSGTGKKETQYF
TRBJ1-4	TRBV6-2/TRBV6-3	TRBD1	CASSGQGGVEKLFF
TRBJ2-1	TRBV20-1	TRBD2	CSARDTLAAYNEQFF
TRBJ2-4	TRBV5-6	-	CASSLHTLRGNIQYF
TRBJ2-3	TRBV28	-	CASSLMGGPDTQYF
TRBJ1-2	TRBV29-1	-	CSVEDWEGGYGYTF
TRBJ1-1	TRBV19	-	CASSVQQGLAEAFF
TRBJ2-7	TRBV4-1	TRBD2	CASSPQHLAGAYEQYF
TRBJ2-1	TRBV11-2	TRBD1	CASSKIRTGGLNSLYEQFF
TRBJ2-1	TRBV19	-	CASTPRGQNNEQFF
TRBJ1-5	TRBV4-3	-	CASSLAARNQPQHF
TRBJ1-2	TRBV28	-	CATRTDLNYGYTF
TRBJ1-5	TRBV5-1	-	CASSLVSDQPQHF
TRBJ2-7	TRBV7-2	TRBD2	CASSRTSLSYEQYF
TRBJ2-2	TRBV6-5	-	CASSYWRNTGELFF
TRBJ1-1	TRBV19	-	CASSKGMETEAFF
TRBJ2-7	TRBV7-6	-	CASSLDWGHEQYF
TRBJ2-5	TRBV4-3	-	CASSQDFGTGETQYF
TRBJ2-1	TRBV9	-	CASSAGLTVYNEQFF
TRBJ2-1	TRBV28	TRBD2	CASSLLLAGGPGEQFF
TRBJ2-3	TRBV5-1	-	CASSLKDTQYF
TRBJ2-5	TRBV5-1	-	CASSYLGVQGETQYF
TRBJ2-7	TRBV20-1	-	CSARFWEYEQYF
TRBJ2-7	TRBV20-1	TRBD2	CSARGDYSYEQYF
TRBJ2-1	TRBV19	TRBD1	CASSIGTGRVNEQFF
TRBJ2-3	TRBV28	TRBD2	CASSLGGAGVQTGTQYF
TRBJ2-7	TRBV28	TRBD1	CASSFSQAGGLDEQYF
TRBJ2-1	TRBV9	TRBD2	CASSVEGSGSYNEQFF
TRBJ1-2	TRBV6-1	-	CASSELREGYYGYTF
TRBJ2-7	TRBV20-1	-	CSARDFKAASPYEQYF
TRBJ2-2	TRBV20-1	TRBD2	CSARDRASGGRNTGELFF
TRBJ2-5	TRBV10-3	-	CAISESTSGDETQYF
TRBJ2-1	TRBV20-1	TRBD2	CSVTSGSFSYNEQFF
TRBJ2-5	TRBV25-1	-	CASSETGTETQYF
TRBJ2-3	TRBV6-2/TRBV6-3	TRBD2	CASSPTSGTPDTQYF
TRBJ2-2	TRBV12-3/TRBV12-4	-	CASSFGLFENTGELFF
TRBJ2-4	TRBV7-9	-	CASSSSNRAKNIQYF
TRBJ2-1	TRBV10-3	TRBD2	CAISDPTSGSGDEQFF
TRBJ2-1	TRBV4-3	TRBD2	CASSRDRLAGGLQFF
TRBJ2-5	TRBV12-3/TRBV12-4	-	CASRSLRYQPETQYF
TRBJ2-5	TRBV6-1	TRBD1	CASSSGTAFQETQYF
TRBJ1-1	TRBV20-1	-	CSAFPGATEAFF
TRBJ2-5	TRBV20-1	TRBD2	CSAKAGGGGEETQYF
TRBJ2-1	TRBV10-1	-	CASSESGLRTRGYNEQFF
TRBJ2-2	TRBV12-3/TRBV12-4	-	CASGLGDGNTGELFF
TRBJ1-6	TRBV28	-	CASSSAKVPLLNSPLHF
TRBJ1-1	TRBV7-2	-	CASSSGPRNTEAFF
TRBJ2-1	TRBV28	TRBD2	CASSPTLAGVDNEQFF
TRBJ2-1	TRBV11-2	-	CASSRQTVNNEQFF
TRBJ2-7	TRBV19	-	CASSGHGPYEQYF
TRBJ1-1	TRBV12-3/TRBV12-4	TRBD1	CASSFTGGTEAFF
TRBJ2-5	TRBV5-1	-	CASNAPGLPETQYF
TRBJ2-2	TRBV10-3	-	CAISLDPANTGELFF
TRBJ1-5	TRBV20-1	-	CSAGFRTVNQPQHF
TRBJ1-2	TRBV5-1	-	CASSLSANYGYTF
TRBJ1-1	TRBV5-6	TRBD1	CASSLWDRVAEAFF
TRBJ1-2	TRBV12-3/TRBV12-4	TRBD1	CASSLETGGLSYTF